The 5 T cell receptor beta chains presented below share a single source sample, sequenced in a study of Graves' ophthalmopathy and Graves' hyperthyroidism. From RNA, the CDR3 regions of TCR beta chains were amplified and sequenced. First-round RT-PCR used HTBI primers; second-round multiplex PCR followed. In TCRdb, the multiplex PCR reads were re-called with MiXCR into one record per CDR3 protein. The sample shows under 400,000 distinct CDR3 sequences, 17% of them seen only once. Source material: peripheral blood. These receptors all stem from an adult man with Graves' ophthalmopathy.

Comments on this clonotype: It may be a read error: a sequence one base away is much more abundant. The rearrangement links TRBV7-9 to TRBJ2-5; D might be TRBD1 (6 bases). In germline, CDR1 is SEHNR, CDR2 FQNEAQ (reference sequence). The CDR3 has 14 amino acids. This chain's CDR3 is CAGSNAQGLETQYF. The CDR3 nucleotides are TGTGCCGGCAGCAACGCACAGGGTTTAGAGACCCAGTACTTC.

This clonotype appeared many times. The CDR3: CSARVGTGFAKNIQYF. As DNA, the CDR3 is TGCAGTGCTAGAGTGGGGACAGGGTTCGCCAAAAACATTCAGTACTTC. J is TRBJ2-4 and V is TRBV20-1, with TRBD1 matching over 9 bases. The CDR3 consists of 16 residues. Trimming cost V 1 base and J 1 base; bases outside gene matches: 5. Germline V gene lookup returns CDR1 DFQATT and CDR2 SNEGSKA (reference sequence).

In this sample, this clonotype turned up many times. The chain uses TRBV20-1 and TRBJ1-5; D is ambiguous. Germline V gene sequence: CDR1 DFQATT, CDR2 SNEGSKA (reference sequence). The CDR3 is 14 residues long. Trimming took off 6 bases at V and 5 bases at J, with 17 bases between the two ends. CDR3 nucleotides: TGCAGTGCCCAGCCGACATATAGTTATCAGCCCCAGCATTTT. This encodes CSAQPTYSYQPQHF.

This clonotype was seen ten or more times. The chain has TRBV20-1 and TRBJ2-7; TRBD2 matches at 9 bases. Looked up from germline, CDR1 is DFQATT and CDR2 is SNEGSKA (reference sequence). The trim removed 3 bases at V and 6 bases at J, leaving 9 bases unmatched. This CDR3 is built from 14 residues. CDR3 bases: TGCAGTGCTAGTTCGGCTAGCGGGATCCGCGAGCAGTACTTC. It is translated as CSASSASGIREQYF.

This clonotype showed up many times. CDR3 DNA: TGTGCCAGCAGTTCCGGCCCGAGGAACACTGAAGCTTTCTTT. It codes for CASSSGPRNTEAFF. This chain links TRBV6-5 with TRBJ1-1; D uncertain. CDR1 is MNHEY and CDR2 is SVGAGI in the germline V gene. This CDR3 has 14 residues. The V end lost 4 bases, the J end lost 1 base, and 10 bases lay between the germline ends.